This T cell receptor (beta chain) was recovered during a study of shared clonotypes between healthy human individuals. Germline V gene lookup returns CDR1 SGHTA and CDR2 FQGTGA. With V trimmed by 2 bases and J by 4 bases, 12 bases remained unmatched. The CDR3 extends over 17 amino acids. In its sample, this clone was seen once. What it binds is unknown. Study-wide results and limits: Rarefaction gave evidence that sorted-subset sequencing remained incomplete despite large depth. Non-shared clonotypes had lower generation probabilities than clonotypes shared by all four sorted-subset donors.

The assay ran at deep level. Under the authors' procedure: Owing to the provision of junction-only sequences devoid of quality scores by immunoSEQ, filtering differed. Only in-frame clones appear in the TCRdb table, and some are missing; sequencing was by immunoSEQ multiplex PCR. Clone size and V and J calls were adopted from that table, with D and trimming inferred from the DNA. The data show about 2.1 million clones, roughly 91% seen once. CD8 cells classed as naive were CD45RO-negative and positively selected for CCR7, excluding terminally differentiated effector memory CD45RA+ cells. Source material: naive CD8+ T cells from PBMCs. This receptor was obtained from a man between 18 and 29 years old in good health. Some clones in this sample may be carry-over from other donors' samples. The chain has TRBV7-3 and TRBJ1-2; 8 positions match TRBD1. The CDR3 reads CASSLLGGPGGGYGYTF. The CDR3, as DNA: TGTGCCAGCAGCTTACTCGGTGGGCCAGGGGGCGGCTATGGCTACACCTTC.